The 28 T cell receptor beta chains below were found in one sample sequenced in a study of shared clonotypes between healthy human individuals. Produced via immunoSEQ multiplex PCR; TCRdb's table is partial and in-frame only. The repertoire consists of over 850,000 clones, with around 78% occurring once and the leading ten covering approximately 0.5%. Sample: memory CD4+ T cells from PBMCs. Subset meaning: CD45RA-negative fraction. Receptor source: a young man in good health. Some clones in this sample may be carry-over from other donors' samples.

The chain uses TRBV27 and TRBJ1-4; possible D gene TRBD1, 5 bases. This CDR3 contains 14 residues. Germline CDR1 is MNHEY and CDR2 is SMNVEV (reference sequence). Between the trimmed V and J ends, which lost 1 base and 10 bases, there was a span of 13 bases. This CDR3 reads CASSLLSAGGKLFF. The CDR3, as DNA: TGTGCCAGCAGTTTATTATCGGCCGGGGGAAAACTGTTTTTT.

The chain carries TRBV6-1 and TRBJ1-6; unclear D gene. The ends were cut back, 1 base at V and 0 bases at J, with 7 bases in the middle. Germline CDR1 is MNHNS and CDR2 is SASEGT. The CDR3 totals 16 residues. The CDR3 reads CASSEGVNSYNSPLHF. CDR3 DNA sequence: TGTGCCAGCAGTGAAGGGGTAAACTCCTATAATTCACCCCTCCACTTT.

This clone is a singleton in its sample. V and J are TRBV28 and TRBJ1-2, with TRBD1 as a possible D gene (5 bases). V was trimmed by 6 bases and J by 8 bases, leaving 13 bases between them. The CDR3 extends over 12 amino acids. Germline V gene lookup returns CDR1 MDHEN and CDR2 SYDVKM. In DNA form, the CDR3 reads TGTGCCAGCAGCGAACAGGCGGGGGGCTACACCTTC. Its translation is CASSEQAGGYTF.

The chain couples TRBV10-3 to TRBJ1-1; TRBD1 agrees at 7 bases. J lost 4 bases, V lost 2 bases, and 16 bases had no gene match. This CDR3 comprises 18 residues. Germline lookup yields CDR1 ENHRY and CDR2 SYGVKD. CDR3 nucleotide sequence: TGTGCCATCAGTGAGAAAGTTTGGGGAGGGGGCCGTAGCACTGAAGCTTTCTTT. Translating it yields CAISEKVWGGGRSTEAFF.

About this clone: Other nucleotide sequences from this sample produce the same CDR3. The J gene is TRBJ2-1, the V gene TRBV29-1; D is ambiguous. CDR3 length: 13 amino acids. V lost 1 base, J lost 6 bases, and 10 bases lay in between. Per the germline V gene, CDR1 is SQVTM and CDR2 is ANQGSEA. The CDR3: CSVEGTGSNEQFF. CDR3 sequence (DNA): TGCAGCGTTGAAGGGACCGGGTCCAATGAGCAGTTCTTC.

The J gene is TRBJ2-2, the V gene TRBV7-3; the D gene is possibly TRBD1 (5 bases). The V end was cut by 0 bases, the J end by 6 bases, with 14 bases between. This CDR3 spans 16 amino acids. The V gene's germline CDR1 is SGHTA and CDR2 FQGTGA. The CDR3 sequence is CASSLTPWGEPGELFF. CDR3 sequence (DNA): TGTGCCAGCAGCTTAACCCCTTGGGGCGAGCCCGGGGAGCTGTTTTTT.

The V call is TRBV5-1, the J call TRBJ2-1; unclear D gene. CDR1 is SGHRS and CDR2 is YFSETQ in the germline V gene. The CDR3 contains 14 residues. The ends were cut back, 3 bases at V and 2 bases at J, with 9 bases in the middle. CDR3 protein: CASSSVGTYNEQFF. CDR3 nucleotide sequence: TGCGCCAGCAGCTCGGTGGGGACCTACAATGAGCAGTTCTTC. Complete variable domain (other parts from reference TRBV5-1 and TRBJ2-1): KAGVTQTPRYLIKTRGQQVTLSCSPISGHRSVSWYQQTPGQGLQFLFEYFSETQRNKGNFPGRFSGRQFSNSRSEMNVSTLELGDSALYLCASSSVGTYNEQFFGPGTRLTVL.

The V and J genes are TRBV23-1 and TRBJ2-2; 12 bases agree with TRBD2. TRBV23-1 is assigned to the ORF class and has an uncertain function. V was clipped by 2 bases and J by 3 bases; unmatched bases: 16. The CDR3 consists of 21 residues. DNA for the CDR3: TGCGCCAGCAGTCAACTAACCCTATGGACTAGCGGGATGGTCGACACCGGGGAGCTGTTTTTT. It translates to CASSQLTLWTSGMVDTGELFF.

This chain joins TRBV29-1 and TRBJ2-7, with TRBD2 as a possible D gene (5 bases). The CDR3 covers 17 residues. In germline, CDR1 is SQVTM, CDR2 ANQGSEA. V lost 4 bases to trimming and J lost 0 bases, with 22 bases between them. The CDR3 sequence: CSVVTHALRTSSYEQYF. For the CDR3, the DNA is TGCAGCGTTGTTACTCACGCTCTTCGAACTAGCTCCTACGAGCAGTACTTC.

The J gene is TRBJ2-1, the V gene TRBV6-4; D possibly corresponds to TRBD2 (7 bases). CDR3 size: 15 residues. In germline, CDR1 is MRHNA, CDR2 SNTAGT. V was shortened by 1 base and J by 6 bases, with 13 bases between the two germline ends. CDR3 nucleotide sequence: TGTGCCAGCAGTGACTGGGGGGGCGCGGGCAATGAGCAGTTCTTC. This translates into CASSDWGGAGNEQFF.

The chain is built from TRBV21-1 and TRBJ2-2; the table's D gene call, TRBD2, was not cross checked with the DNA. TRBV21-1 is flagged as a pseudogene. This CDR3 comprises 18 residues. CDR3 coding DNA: TGTGCCAGCAGCAAAGGGTTCGAGGCGGGAGAGAGGACCGGGGAGCTGTTTTTT. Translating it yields CASSKGFEAGERTGELFF.

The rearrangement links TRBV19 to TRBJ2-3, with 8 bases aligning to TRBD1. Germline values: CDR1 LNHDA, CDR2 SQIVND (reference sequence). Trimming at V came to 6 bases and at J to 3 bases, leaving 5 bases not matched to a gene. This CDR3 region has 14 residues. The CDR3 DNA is TGTGCCAGTAGCAGCCGGACAGGGACAGATACGCAGTATTTT. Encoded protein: CASSSRTGTDTQYF.

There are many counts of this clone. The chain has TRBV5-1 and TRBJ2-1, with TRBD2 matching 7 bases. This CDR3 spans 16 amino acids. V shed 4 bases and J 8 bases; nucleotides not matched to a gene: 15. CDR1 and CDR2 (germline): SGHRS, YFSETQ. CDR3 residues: CASSPRGGRALYEQFF. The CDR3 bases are TGCGCCAGCAGCCCCAGAGGTGGGAGGGCCCTTTATGAGCAGTTCTTC.

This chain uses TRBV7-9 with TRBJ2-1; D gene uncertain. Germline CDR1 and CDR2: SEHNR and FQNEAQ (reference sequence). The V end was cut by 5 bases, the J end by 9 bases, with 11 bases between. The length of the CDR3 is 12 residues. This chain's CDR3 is CASSPPYGEQFF. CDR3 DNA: TGTGCCAGCAGCCCCCCTTACGGTGAGCAGTTCTTC.

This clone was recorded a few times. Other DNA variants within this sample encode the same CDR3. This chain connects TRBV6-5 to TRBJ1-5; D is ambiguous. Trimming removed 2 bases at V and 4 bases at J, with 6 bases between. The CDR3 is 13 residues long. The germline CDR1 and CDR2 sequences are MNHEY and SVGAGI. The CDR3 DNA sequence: TGTGCCAGCAGTTACCGGGGAAATCAGCCCCAGCATTTT. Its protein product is CASSYRGNQPQHF.

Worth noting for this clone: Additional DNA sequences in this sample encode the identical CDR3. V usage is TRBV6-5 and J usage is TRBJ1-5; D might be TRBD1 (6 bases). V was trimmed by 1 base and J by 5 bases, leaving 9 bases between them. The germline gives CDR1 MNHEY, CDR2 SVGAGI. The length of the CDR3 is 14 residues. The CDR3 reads CASSYLGGDQPQHF. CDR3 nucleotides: TGTGCCAGCAGTTACTTAGGGGGTGATCAGCCCCAGCATTTT.

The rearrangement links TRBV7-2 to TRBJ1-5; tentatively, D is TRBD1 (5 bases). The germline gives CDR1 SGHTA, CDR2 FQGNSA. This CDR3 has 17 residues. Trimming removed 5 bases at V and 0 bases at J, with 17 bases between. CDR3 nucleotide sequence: TGTGCCAGCAGCGCCTTCGGGGTGGGGGATAGCAATCAGCCCCAGCATTTT. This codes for CASSAFGVGDSNQPQHF.

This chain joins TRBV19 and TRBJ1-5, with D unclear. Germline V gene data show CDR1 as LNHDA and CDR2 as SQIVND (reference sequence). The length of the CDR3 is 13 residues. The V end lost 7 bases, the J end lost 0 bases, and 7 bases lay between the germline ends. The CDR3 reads CASTLNSNQPQHF. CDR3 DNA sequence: TGTGCCAGTACCCTAAATAGCAATCAGCCCCAGCATTTT.

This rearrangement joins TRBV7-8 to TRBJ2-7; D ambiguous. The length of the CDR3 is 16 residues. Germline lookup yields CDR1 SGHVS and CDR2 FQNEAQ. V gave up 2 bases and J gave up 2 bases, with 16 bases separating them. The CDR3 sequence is CASSLRIAEPPYEQYF. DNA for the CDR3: TGTGCCAGCAGCTTAAGGATTGCGGAGCCCCCCTACGAGCAGTACTTC.

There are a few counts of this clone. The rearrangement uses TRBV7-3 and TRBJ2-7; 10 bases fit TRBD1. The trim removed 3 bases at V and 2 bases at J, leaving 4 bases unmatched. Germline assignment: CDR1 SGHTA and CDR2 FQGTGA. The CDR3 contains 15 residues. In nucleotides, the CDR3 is TGTGCCAGCAGCTTCTCGGGACAGGGGCCCTACGAGCAGTACTTC. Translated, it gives CASSFSGQGPYEQYF.

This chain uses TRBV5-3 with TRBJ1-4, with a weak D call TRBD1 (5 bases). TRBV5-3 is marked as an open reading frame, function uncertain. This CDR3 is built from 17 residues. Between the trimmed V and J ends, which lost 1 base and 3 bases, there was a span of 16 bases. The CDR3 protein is CARSLKWDAGANEKLFF. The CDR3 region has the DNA TGTGCCAGAAGCTTGAAATGGGACGCGGGAGCTAATGAAAAACTGTTTTTT.

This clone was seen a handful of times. The CDR3 loop reads CASSLEAAPRETQYF. The CDR3 nucleotides read TGTGCCAGCAGCTTAGAGGCAGCGCCCAGAGAGACCCAGTACTTC. The chain carries TRBV7-2 and TRBJ2-5; D gene ambiguous. V gave up 1 base and J gave up 4 bases, with 13 bases separating them. The CDR3 has 15 residues. Looked up from germline, CDR1 is SGHTA and CDR2 is FQGNSA.

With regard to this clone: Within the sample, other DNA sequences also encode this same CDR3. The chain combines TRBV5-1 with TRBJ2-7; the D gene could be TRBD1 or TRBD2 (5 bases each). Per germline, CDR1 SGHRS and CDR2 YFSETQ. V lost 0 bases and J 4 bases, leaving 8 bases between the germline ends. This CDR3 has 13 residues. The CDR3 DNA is TGCGCCAGCAGCTTGGATGGGGGTTACGAGCAGTACTTC. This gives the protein CASSLDGGYEQYF.

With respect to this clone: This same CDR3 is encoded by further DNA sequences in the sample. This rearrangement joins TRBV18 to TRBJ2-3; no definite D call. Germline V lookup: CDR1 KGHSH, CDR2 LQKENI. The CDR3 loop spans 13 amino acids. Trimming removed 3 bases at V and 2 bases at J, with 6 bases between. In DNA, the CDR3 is TGTGCCAGCTCACCTGACTCCACAGATACGCAGTATTTT. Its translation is CASSPDSTDTQYF. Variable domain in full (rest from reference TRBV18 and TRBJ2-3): NAGVMQNPRHLVRRRGQEARLRCSPMKGHSHVYWYRQLPEEGLKFMVYLQKENIIDESGMPKERFSAEFPKEGPSILRIQQVVRGDSAAYFCASSPDSTDTQYFGPGTRLTVL.

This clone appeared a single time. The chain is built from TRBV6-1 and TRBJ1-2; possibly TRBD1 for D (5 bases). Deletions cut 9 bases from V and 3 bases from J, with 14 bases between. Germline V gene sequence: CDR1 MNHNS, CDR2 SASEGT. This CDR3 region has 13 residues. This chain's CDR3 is CASRTGTHYGYTF. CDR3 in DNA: TGTGCCAGTCGAACCGGGACTCACTATGGCTACACCTTC.

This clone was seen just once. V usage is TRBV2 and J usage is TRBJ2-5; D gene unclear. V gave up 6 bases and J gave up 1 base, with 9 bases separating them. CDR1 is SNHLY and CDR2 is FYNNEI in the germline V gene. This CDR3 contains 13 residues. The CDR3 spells CASSQLFQETQYF. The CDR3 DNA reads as TGTGCCAGCAGCCAACTATTCCAAGAGACCCAGTACTTC.

This chain's CDR3 is CAISAATGEAGELFF. Here the CDR3 DNA reads TGTGCCATCAGTGCGGCAACAGGGGAGGCCGGGGAGCTGTTTTTT. The chain couples TRBV10-3 to TRBJ2-2; D is possibly TRBD1 (7 bases). CDR1 is ENHRY and CDR2 is SYGVKD in the germline V gene. The V end lost 4 bases, the J end lost 6 bases, and 15 bases lay between the germline ends. This CDR3 is 15 amino acids long.

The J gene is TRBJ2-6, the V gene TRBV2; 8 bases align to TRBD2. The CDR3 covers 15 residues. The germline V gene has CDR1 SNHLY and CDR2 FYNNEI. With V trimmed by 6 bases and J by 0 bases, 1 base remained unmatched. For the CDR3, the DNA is TGTGCCAGCAGGCGGGAGGTCTCTGGGGCCAACGTCCTGACTTTC. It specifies CASRREVSGANVLTF.